Sequencing of this T cell receptor beta chain was carried out in a study of post-analysis software for immune sequencing data. Study-wide results and caveats: The study found TRBV5-6, TRBV5-1 and TRBV20-1 among roughly 5 TRBV segments more frequent in patients than controls. In multiple sclerosis, normalized Chao1 diversity was significantly below that of controls.

Libraries were made from TCR beta cDNA, and they carried unique molecular identifiers. There were about 0.95 to 11 million T cells, and 400,000 to 650,000 cDNA molecules came from them. Using its own MiXCR run on the PCR reads, TCRdb lists one record per CDR3 protein. The sample gives under 900,000 distinct CDR3 sequences, approximately 57% of which show up once; approximately 4.2% is in the top ten. V gave up 2 bases and J gave up 2 bases, with 13 bases separating them. CDR1 and CDR2 from the germline V gene are SQVTM and ANQGSEA. The CDR3 contains 14 residues. A remark on this clonotype: Its antigen is unknown.

The sequenced sample consisted of blood. This sequence was found in a girl aged 10 to 17 with multiple sclerosis. V and J are TRBV29-1 and TRBJ2-7; D unresolved. This chain's CDR3 is CSVEKLGGPYEQYF. In nucleotides, the CDR3 is TGCAGCGTTGAAAAACTCGGCGGTCCCTACGAGCAGTACTTC.